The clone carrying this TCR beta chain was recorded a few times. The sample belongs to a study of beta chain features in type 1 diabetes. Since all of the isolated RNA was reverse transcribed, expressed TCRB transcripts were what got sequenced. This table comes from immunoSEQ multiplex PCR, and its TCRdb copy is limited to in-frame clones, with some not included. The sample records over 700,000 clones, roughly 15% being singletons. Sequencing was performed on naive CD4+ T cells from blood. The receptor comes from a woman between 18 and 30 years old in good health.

CDR3 region: CAVQGIANTEAFF. The CDR3 DNA reads TGTGCCGTTCAGGGGATTGCGAACACTGAAGCTTTCTTT. This chain links TRBV10-3 with TRBJ1-1, with a tentative D call TRBD1 (6 bases). The germline V gene has CDR1 ENHRY and CDR2 SYGVKD. This CDR3 is built from 13 residues. Trimming removed 11 bases from V and 1 base from J, with 14 bases in between.